Listed below are T cell receptor beta chains from one sample, sequenced in a study of shared clonotypes between healthy human individuals. Measured with immunoSEQ multiplex PCR; TCRdb has only the in-frame clones, and not every one. The table lists around 2.5 million clones, more than 85% of them singletons. Sequenced sample: naive CD4+ T cells from PBMCs. These receptors all stem from a man aged 18 to 35 in good health. Some clones in this sample may be carry-over from other donors' samples. The CDR3 runs from the conserved cysteine through the conserved F or W. Each record gives: D gene, J gene, clone size, V gene, CDR3 protein, CDR3 DNA. The D gene is left open where the match is weak. Size is stated for part of the rows, as once, few or many counts, or as a class when the clone is expanded.

NA,TRBJ1-3,NA,TRBV9,CASSVRLGNTIYF,TGTGCCAGCAGCGTCAGACTCGGAAACACCATATATTTT
NA,TRBJ1-4,NA,TRBV15,CATSGYREGNEKLFF,TGTGCCACCAGCGGGTACAGGGAGGGTAATGAAAAACTGTTTTTT
NA,TRBJ2-7,NA,TRBV18,CASSPPWTSYEQYF,TGTGCCAGCTCACCTCCTTGGACCTCCTACGAGCAGTACTTC
NA,TRBJ2-3,once,TRBV5-1,CASSLQAGGADTQYF,TGCGCCAGCAGCTTGCAAGCAGGGGGGGCAGATACGCAGTATTTT
TRBD2,TRBJ2-2,NA,TRBV5-5,CASTSSTSGRTGELFF,TGTGCCAGCACCTCATCGACTAGCGGGCGTACCGGGGAGCTGTTTTTT
TRBD1,TRBJ1-5,NA,TRBV28,CASRPGGRVQPQHF,TGTGCCAGCAGGCCAGGGGGGAGGGTTCAGCCCCAGCATTTT
TRBD2,TRBJ2-5,NA,TRBV10-1,CASSARPGLVQETQYF,TGCGCCAGCAGTGCGCGCCCTGGACTAGTCCAAGAGACCCAGTACTTC
NA,TRBJ2-5,NA,TRBV7-3,CASSLMVGGQETQYF,TGTGCCAGCAGCTTAATGGTGGGCGGCCAAGAGACCCAGTACTTC
NA,TRBJ2-7,once,TRBV30,CAWSVKTPGRAGEQYF,TGTGCCTGGAGTGTAAAAACCCCCGGCAGGGCAGGCGAGCAGTACTTC
NA,TRBJ2-5,NA,TRBV25-1,CASSEWQERETQYF,TGTGCCAGCAGTGAATGGCAGGAGCGGGAGACCCAGTACTTC
NA,TRBJ2-3,NA,TRBV4-1,CASSLASYTDTQYF,TGCGCCAGCAGCCTAGCTTCTTATACAGATACGCAGTATTTT
TRBD1,TRBJ2-3,NA,TRBV30,CAWSSTFPGQDTDTQYF,TGTGCCTGGAGTTCGACCTTCCCAGGACAGGACACAGATACGCAGTATTTT
TRBD1,TRBJ2-7,NA,TRBV14,CASSPSGGYEQYF,TGTGCCAGCAGTCCGTCAGGGGGCTACGAGCAGTACTTC
NA,TRBJ1-5,NA,TRBV5-1,CASSLEGVHNQPQHF,TGCGCCAGCAGCTTGGAGGGAGTTCACAATCAGCCCCAGCATTTT
NA,TRBJ1-1,NA,TRBV27,CASSPGPLNTEAFF,TGTGCCAGCAGTCCCGGGCCCCTTAACACTGAAGCTTTCTTT
TRBD1,TRBJ2-2,once,TRBV5-1,CASSGLGQGATGELFF,TGCGCCAGCAGTGGATTGGGACAGGGGGCGACCGGGGAGCTGTTTTTT
NA,TRBJ1-4,NA,TRBV6-1,CASSDRATNEKLFF,TGTGCCAGCAGTGACAGGGCGACAAATGAAAAACTGTTTTTT
NA,TRBJ2-1,NA,TRBV5-1,CASSLNQNRVNEQFF,TGCGCCAGCAGCTTGAATCAAAACAGGGTAAATGAGCAGTTCTTC
NA,TRBJ1-2,few,TRBV19,CASSGGYGYTF,TGTGCCAGTTCTGGAGGGTATGGCTACACCTTC
TRBD1,TRBJ1-2,once,TRBV18,CASSPNPQGAFGYTF,TGTGCCAGCTCACCCAATCCCCAGGGGGCGTTTGGCTACACCTTC
TRBD2,TRBJ2-2,NA,TRBV7-6,CASSLGASGSQNTGELFF,TGTGCCAGCAGCTTAGGGGCTAGCGGGAGCCAGAACACCGGGGAGCTGTTTTTT
NA,TRBJ2-7,NA,TRBV7-9,CASSRSSGVYEQYF,TGTGCCAGCAGCCGTTCGAGTGGCGTCTACGAGCAGTACTTC
NA,TRBJ2-2,NA,TRBV7-9,CASSPGTFTGELFF,TGTGCCAGCAGCCCCGGGACGTTCACCGGGGAGCTGTTTTTT
NA,TRBJ1-4,NA,TRBV5-1,CASSFSGSDEKLFF,TGCGCCAGCAGCTTTTCAGGGTCAGATGAAAAACTGTTTTTT
NA,TRBJ2-7,NA,TRBV28,CASSLVGALQYF,TGTGCCAGCAGTTTGGTCGGGGCCCTGCAGTACTTC
NA,TRBJ2-3,NA,TRBV5-8,CASSLHYFEGSADTQYF,TGTGCCAGCAGCTTGCATTATTTTGAGGGTTCTGCAGATACGCAGTATTTT
NA,TRBJ1-3,NA,TRBV4-1,CASSQILGVSGNTIYF,TGCGCCAGCAGCCAAATCCTAGGGGTCTCTGGAAACACCATATATTTT
NA,TRBJ2-2,NA,TRBV7-2,CASSLGTSLGELFF,TGTGCCAGCAGCTTAGGGACGTCGCTCGGGGAGCTGTTTTTT
NA,TRBJ1-5,NA,TRBV5-4,CASSTGTERNQPQHF,TGTGCCAGCAGCACAGGGACGGAACGCAATCAGCCCCAGCATTTT
NA,TRBJ2-2,NA,TRBV7-3,CASSLVRTGELFF,TGTGCCAGCAGCTTAGTGCGTACCGGGGAGCTGTTTTTT
NA,TRBJ1-5,once,TRBV7-2,CASNLVYGEPQHF,TGTGCCAGCAACTTAGTGTACGGTGAGCCCCAGCATTTT
NA,TRBJ2-7,NA,TRBV4-2,CASSHGQTSSYEQYF,TGTGCCAGCAGCCACGGACAGACCAGCTCCTACGAGCAGTACTTC
NA,TRBJ1-2,NA,TRBV30,CAWSVKGADNYGYTF,TGTGCCTGGAGTGTTAAAGGGGCTGACAACTATGGCTACACCTTC
TRBD1,TRBJ1-4,NA,TRBV30,CAWSGGTGLSATNEKLFF,TGTGCCTGGAGTGGGGGGACAGGATTATCGGCAACTAATGAAAAACTGTTTTTT
NA,TRBJ2-1,NA,TRBV7-3,CASSLTPHEQFF,TGTGCCAGCAGCTTAACTCCCCATGAGCAGTTCTTC
TRBD1,TRBJ2-7,once,TRBV18,CASSPGQATYEQYF,TGTGCCAGCTCACCGGGACAGGCCACCTACGAGCAGTACTTC
TRBD1,TRBJ1-2,NA,TRBV7-3,CASSPDDRDYGYTF,TGTGCCAGCAGCCCCGACGACAGGGACTATGGCTACACCTTC
NA,TRBJ2-7,NA,TRBV27,CASSSHRLGDLDEQYF,TGTGCCAGCAGCTCCCACCGATTAGGGGATTTGGATGAGCAGTACTTC
NA,TRBJ2-3,NA,TRBV28,CASSAESLGTDTQYF,TGTGCCAGCAGTGCCGAATCCCTCGGCACAGATACGCAGTATTTT
TRBD1,TRBJ1-6,NA,TRBV25-1,CASSELGQANSPLHF,TGTGCCAGCAGTGAATTGGGACAGGCCAATTCACCCCTCCACTTT
NA,TRBJ1-1,NA,TRBV14,CASSQDTRGAFF,TGTGCCAGCAGCCAAGATACGCGTGGAGCTTTCTTT
NA,TRBJ2-7,NA,TRBV2,CASSAATQTYEQYF,TGTGCCAGCAGTGCGGCGACGCAAACCTACGAGCAGTACTTC
NA,TRBJ2-5,NA,TRBV18,CASSPTEETQYF,TGTGCCAGCTCACCCACAGAAGAGACCCAGTACTTC
TRBD2,TRBJ2-1,once,TRBV10-3,CAIKGLAAYNEQFF,TGTGCCATCAAGGGACTAGCGGCATACAATGAGCAGTTCTTC
NA,TRBJ2-6,NA,TRBV5-8,CASSLSGAGANVLTF,TGTGCCAGCAGCTTATCAGGGGCTGGGGCCAACGTCCTGACTTTC
NA,TRBJ2-1,NA,TRBV7-3,CASSLFGAEQFF,TGTGCCAGCAGCTTATTTGGGGCTGAGCAGTTCTTC
NA,TRBJ1-5,few,TRBV19,CASALTGRTQHF,TGTGCCAGTGCCCTCACAGGGAGGACCCAGCATTTT
NA,TRBJ2-7,NA,TRBV30,CAWSVQAGPAYEQYF,TGTGCCTGGAGTGTACAAGCGGGTCCGGCCTACGAGCAGTACTTC
NA,TRBJ1-2,NA,TRBV5-1,CASSLGRGDGYTF,TGCGCCAGCAGCTTGGGCCGAGGGGATGGCTACACCTTC
NA,TRBJ2-1,NA,TRBV29-1,CSVGRQLSYNEQFF,TGCAGCGTTGGGAGGCAGCTCTCCTACAATGAGCAGTTCTTC
NA,TRBJ2-2,NA,TRBV5-1,CASANPKAYTGELFF,TGCGCCAGCGCCAATCCTAAGGCCTACACCGGGGAGCTGTTTTTT
NA,TRBJ1-1,NA,TRBV4-3,CASSPKIPGDTEAFF,TGCGCCAGCAGCCCCAAAATTCCGGGGGACACTGAAGCTTTCTTT
TRBD2,TRBJ2-7,NA,TRBV10-3,CAISASGRPYEQYF,TGTGCCATCAGTGCTAGCGGGAGGCCCTACGAGCAGTACTTC
NA,TRBJ1-2,NA,TRBV2,CASRVDGAHGYTF,TGTGCCAGCAGGGTGGACGGAGCTCATGGCTACACCTTC
NA,TRBJ1-1,NA,TRBV6-5,CASSGEAFF,TGTGCCAGCAGTGGGGAAGCTTTCTTT
NA,TRBJ2-1,NA,TRBV9,CASSVLSALNNEQFF,TGTGCCAGCAGCGTACTTAGCGCATTAAACAATGAGCAGTTCTTC
TRBD2,TRBJ2-5,NA,TRBV29-1,CSARGLAAGETQYF,TGCAGCGCCCGCGGACTAGCGGCCGGGGAGACCCAGTACTTC